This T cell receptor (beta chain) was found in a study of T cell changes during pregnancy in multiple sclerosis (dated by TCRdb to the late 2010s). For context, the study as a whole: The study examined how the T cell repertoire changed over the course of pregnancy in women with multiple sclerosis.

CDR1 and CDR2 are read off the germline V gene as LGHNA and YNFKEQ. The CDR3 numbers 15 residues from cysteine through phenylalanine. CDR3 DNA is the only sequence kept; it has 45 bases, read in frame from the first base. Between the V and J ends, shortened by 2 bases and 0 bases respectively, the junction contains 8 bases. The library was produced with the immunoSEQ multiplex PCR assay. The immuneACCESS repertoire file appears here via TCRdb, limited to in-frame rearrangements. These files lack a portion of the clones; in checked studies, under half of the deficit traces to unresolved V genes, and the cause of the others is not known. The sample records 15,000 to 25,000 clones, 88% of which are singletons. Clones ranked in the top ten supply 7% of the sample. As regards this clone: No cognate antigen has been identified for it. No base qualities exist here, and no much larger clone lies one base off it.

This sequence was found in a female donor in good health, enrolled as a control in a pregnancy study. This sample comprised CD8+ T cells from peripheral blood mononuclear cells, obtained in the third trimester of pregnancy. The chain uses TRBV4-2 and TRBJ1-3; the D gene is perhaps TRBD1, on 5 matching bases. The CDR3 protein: CASSQLTDSGNTIYF. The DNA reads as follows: TGTGCCAGCAGCCAACTGACAGACTCTGGAAACACCATATATTTT.